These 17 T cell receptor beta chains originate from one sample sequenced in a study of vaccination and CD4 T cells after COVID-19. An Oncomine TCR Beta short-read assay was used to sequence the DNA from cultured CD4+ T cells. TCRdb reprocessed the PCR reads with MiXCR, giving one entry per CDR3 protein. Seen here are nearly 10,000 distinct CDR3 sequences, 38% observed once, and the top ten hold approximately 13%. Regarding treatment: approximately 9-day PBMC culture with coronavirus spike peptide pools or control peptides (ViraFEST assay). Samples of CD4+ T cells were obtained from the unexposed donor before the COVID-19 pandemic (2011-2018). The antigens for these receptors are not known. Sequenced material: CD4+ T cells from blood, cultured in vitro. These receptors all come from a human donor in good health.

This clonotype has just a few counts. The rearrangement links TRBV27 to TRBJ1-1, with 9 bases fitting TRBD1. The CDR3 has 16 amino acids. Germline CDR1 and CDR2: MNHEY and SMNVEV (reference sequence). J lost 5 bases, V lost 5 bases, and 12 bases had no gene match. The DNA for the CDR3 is TGTGCCAGCAGTCCACAGGGGGCGGTGGTGGGAACTGAAGCTTTCTTT. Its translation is CASSPQGAVVGTEAFF.

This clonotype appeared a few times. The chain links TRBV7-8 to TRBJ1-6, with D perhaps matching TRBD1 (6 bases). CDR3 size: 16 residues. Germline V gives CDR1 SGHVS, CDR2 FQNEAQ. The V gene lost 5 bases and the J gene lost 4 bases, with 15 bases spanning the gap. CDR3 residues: CASSPWTADYNSPLHF. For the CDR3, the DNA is TGTGCCAGCAGCCCCTGGACAGCCGATTATAATTCACCCCTCCACTTT.

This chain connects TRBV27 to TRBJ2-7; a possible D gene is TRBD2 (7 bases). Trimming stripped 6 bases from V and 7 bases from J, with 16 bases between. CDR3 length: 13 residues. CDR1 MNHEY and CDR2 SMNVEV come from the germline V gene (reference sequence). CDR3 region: CASRGGLRPEQYF. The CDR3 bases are TGTGCCAGCAGGGGGGGGCTTCGACCTGAGCAGTACTTC.

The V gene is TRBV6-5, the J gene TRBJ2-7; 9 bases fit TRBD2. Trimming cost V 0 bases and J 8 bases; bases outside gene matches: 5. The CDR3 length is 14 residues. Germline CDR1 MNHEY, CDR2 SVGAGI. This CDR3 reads CASSYSGSGRKQYF. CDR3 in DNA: TGTGCCAGCAGTTACTCGGGTAGCGGGAGAAAGCAGTACTTC.

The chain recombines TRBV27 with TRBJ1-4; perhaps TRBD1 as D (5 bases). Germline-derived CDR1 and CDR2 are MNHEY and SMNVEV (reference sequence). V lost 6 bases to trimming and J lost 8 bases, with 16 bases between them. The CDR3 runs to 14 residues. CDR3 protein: CASSRRDVREKLFF. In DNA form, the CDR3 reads TGTGCCAGCAGCCGCCGGGACGTAAGGGAAAAACTGTTTTTT.

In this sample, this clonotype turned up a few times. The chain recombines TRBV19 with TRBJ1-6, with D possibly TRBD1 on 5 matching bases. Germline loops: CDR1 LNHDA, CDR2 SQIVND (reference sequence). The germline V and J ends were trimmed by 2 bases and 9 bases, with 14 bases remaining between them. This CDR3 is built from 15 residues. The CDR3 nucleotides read TGTGCCAGTAGTATACGGCCCACGGGGGGTTCACCCCTCCACTTT. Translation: CASSIRPTGGSPLHF.

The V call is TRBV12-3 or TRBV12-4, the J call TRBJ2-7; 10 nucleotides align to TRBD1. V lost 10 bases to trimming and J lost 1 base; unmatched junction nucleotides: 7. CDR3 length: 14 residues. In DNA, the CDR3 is TGTGCCACCGGGACAGGGGTCTTGTCCTACGAGCAGTACTTC. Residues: CATGTGVLSYEQYF.

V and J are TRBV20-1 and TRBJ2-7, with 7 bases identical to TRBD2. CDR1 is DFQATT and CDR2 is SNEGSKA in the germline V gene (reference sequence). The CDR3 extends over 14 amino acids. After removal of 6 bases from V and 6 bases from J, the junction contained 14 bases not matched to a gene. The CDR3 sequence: CSAGPAAGEPEQYF. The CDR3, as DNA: TGCAGTGCGGGCCCGGCGGCGGGAGAGCCCGAGCAGTACTTC.

CDR3 loop: CASSWDRGRGEQFF. CDR3 bases: TGTGCCAGCAGTTGGGACAGGGGGCGAGGTGAGCAGTTCTTC. The chain has TRBV27 and TRBJ2-1, with 12 nucleotides matching TRBD1. V lost 4 bases, J lost 9 bases, and 4 bases stayed unmatched. This CDR3 comprises 14 residues. The germline CDR1 and CDR2 sequences are MNHEY and SMNVEV (reference sequence).

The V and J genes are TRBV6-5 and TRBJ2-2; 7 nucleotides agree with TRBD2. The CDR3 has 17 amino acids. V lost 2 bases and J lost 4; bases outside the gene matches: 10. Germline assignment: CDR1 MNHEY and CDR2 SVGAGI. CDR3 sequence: CASSYQWTSSGTGELFF. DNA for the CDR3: TGTGCCAGCAGTTACCAATGGACTAGTTCAGGCACCGGGGAGCTGTTTTTT.

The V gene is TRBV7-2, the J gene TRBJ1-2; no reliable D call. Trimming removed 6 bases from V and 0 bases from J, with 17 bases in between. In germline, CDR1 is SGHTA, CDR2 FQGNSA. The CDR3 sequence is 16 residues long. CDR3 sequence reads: CASSRFWTTTNYGYTF. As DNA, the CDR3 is TGTGCCAGCAGTCGTTTTTGGACCACTACTAACTATGGCTACACCTTC. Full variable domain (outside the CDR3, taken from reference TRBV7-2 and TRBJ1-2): GAGVSQSPSNKVTEKGKDVELRCDPISGHTALYWYRQSLGQGLEFLIYFQGNSAPDKSGLPSDRFSAERTGGSVSTLTIQRTQQEDSAVYLCASSRFWTTTNYGYTFGSGTRLTVV.

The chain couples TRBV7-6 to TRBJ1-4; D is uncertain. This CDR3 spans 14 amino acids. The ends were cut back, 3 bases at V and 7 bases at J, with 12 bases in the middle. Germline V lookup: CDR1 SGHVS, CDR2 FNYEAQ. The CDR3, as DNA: TGTGCCAGCAGCTTCGACATCTTAGGTGAAAAACTGTTTTTT. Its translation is CASSFDILGEKLFF.

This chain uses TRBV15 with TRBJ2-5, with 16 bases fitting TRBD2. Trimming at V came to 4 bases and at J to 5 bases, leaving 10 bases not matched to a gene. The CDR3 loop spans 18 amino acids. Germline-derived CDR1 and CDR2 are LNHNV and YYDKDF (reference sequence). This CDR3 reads CATSMPGLAGGLGETQYF. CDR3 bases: TGTGCCACCAGCATGCCGGGACTAGCGGGGGGGCTCGGTGAGACCCAGTACTTC.

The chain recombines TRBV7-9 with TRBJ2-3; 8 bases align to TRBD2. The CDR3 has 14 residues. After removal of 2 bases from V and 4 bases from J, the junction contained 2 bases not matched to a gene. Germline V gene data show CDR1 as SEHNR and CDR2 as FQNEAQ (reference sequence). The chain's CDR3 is CASSLSGSADTQYF. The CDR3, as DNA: TGTGCCAGCAGCTTAAGCGGGAGCGCAGATACGCAGTATTTT.

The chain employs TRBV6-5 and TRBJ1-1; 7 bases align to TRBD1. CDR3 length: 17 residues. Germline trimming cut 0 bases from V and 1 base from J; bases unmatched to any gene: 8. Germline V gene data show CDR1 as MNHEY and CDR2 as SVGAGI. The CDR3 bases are TGTGCCAGCAGTTACTCCGGGGACAGTAGGTGGAACACTGAAGCTTTCTTT. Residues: CASSYSGDSRWNTEAFF.

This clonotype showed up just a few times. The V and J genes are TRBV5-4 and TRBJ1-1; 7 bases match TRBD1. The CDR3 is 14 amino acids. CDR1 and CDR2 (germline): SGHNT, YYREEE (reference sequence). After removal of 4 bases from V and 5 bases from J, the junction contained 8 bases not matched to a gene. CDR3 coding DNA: TGTGCCAGCAGCATCTTCGACAGGGTTACTGAAGCTTTCTTT. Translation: CASSIFDRVTEAFF.

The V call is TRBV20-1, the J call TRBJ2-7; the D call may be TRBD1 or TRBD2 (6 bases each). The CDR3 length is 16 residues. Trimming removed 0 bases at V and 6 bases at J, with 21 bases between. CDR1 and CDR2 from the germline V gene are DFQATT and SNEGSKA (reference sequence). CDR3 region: CSARDGGGTITTEQYF. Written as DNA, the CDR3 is TGCAGTGCTAGAGATGGGGGCGGGACGATAACTACCGAGCAGTACTTC.